These T cell receptor beta chains were read from a single sample in a study of cytomegalovirus exposure and HLA in healthy donors. Repertoires were generated with immunoSEQ multiplex PCR, while TCRdb's copy carries only in-frame clones and drops some. The sample contains fewer than 90,000 clones, roughly 84% of which appear only once. The sequenced sample consisted of PBMCs. The receptors derive from a woman younger than 35 in good health and CMV-seropositive. CDR3s include the opening cysteine and the closing phenylalanine or tryptophan. A D gene is named only where the DNA matches it firmly. The size entry is marked missing in some rows and otherwise reads once, few, many or a size class.

d_call: TRBD1
v_call: TRBV18
cdr3_length: 15
clone_size: -
j_call: TRBJ2-4
cdr3_aa: CASSGIEGAENIQYF
cdr3_nt: TGTGCCAGCTCAGGGATAGAGGGGGCAGAAAACATTCAGTACTTC

d_call: -
v_call: TRBV28
cdr3_length: 14
clone_size: -
j_call: TRBJ2-3
cdr3_aa: CASSVRDWLYTQYF
cdr3_nt: TGTGCCAGCAGTGTCCGGGACTGGCTTTATACGCAGTATTTT

d_call: -
v_call: TRBV7-2
cdr3_length: 13
clone_size: -
j_call: TRBJ1-1
cdr3_aa: CASSLASNSEAFF
cdr3_nt: TGTGCCAGCAGCTTAGCGTCGAACAGTGAAGCTTTCTTT

d_call: -
v_call: TRBV7-2
cdr3_length: 13
clone_size: -
j_call: TRBJ2-7
cdr3_aa: CASSRSSTYEQYF
cdr3_nt: TGTGCCAGCAGCCGTAGTAGTACCTACGAGCAGTACTTC

d_call: -
v_call: TRBV27
cdr3_length: 16
clone_size: -
j_call: TRBJ2-3
cdr3_aa: CASSRLATTPTDTQYF
cdr3_nt: TGTGCCAGCAGTCGCCTAGCCACCACCCCCACAGATACGCAGTATTTT

d_call: -
v_call: TRBV19
cdr3_length: 14
clone_size: few
j_call: TRBJ2-1
cdr3_aa: CASSMGRTGRYQFF
cdr3_nt: TGTGCCAGTAGTATGGGTCGTACAGGGCGGTACCAGTTCTTC

d_call: -
v_call: TRBV7-2
cdr3_length: 14
clone_size: -
j_call: TRBJ2-1
cdr3_aa: CASSLVTDGNEQFF
cdr3_nt: TGTGCCAGCAGCTTAGTTACAGATGGGAATGAGCAGTTCTTC

d_call: TRBD1
v_call: TRBV4-3
cdr3_length: 15
clone_size: -
j_call: TRBJ1-6
cdr3_aa: CASSQDWTGGSPLHF
cdr3_nt: TGCGCCAGCAGCCAAGATTGGACAGGGGGTTCACCCCTCCACTTT

d_call: -
v_call: TRBV10-2
cdr3_length: 14
clone_size: -
j_call: TRBJ1-5
cdr3_aa: CASSVTDSNQPQHF
cdr3_nt: TGCGCCAGCAGTGTGACAGATAGCAATCAGCCCCAGCATTTT

d_call: TRBD2
v_call: TRBV5-1
cdr3_length: 15
clone_size: -
j_call: TRBJ2-3
cdr3_aa: CASSLEVSGEDTQYF
cdr3_nt: TGCGCCAGCAGCTTGGAAGTTAGCGGGGAAGATACGCAGTATTTT

d_call: TRBD2
v_call: TRBV10-2
cdr3_length: 14
clone_size: -
j_call: TRBJ2-7
cdr3_aa: CASTGGLPSWEQYF
cdr3_nt: TGCGCCAGCACCGGGGGACTACCCTCCTGGGAGCAGTACTTC

d_call: -
v_call: TRBV6-5
cdr3_length: 13
clone_size: -
j_call: TRBJ2-1
cdr3_aa: CASSYPSWHEQFF
cdr3_nt: TGTGCCAGCAGTTACCCATCGTGGCATGAGCAGTTCTTC

d_call: TRBD1
v_call: TRBV4-1
cdr3_length: 15
clone_size: -
j_call: TRBJ2-7
cdr3_aa: CASSQNRDRTYEQYF
cdr3_nt: TGCGCCAGCAGCCAAAACCGGGACAGAACCTACGAGCAGTACTTC

d_call: -
v_call: TRBV4-1
cdr3_length: 17
clone_size: -
j_call: TRBJ1-3
cdr3_aa: CASSQDLNSHSGNTIYF
cdr3_nt: TGCGCCAGCAGCCAAGATTTAAACTCGCACTCTGGAAACACCATATATTTT

d_call: TRBD1
v_call: TRBV11-1
cdr3_length: 15
clone_size: -
j_call: TRBJ1-3
cdr3_aa: CASSFGQGPGNTIYF
cdr3_nt: TGTGCCAGCAGCTTCGGACAGGGCCCCGGAAACACCATATATTTT

d_call: -
v_call: TRBV7-2
cdr3_length: 15
clone_size: -
j_call: TRBJ2-2
cdr3_aa: CASSLPQGGTGELFF
cdr3_nt: TGTGCCAGCAGCTTACCACAGGGTGGAACCGGGGAGCTGTTTTTT

d_call: -
v_call: TRBV7-9
cdr3_length: 14
clone_size: -
j_call: TRBJ1-4
cdr3_aa: CASSLLWGGEKLFF
cdr3_nt: TGTGCCAGCAGCTTACTGTGGGGGGGAGAAAAACTGTTTTTT

d_call: -
v_call: TRBV11-2
cdr3_length: 19
clone_size: -
j_call: TRBJ2-5
cdr3_aa: CASRSGGSIRAPYQETQYF
cdr3_nt: TGTGCCAGCAGAAGCGGCGGGTCCATTCGTGCCCCGTACCAAGAGACCCAGTACTTC

d_call: -
v_call: TRBV9
cdr3_length: 13
clone_size: -
j_call: TRBJ2-2
cdr3_aa: CASSVQVTGELFF
cdr3_nt: TGTGCCAGCAGCGTCCAGGTCACCGGGGAGCTGTTTTTT

d_call: -
v_call: TRBV18
cdr3_length: 12
clone_size: -
j_call: TRBJ2-7
cdr3_aa: CASSSQGYEQYF
cdr3_nt: TGTGCCAGCTCATCCCAGGGGTACGAGCAGTACTTC

d_call: -
v_call: TRBV6-5
cdr3_length: 14
clone_size: -
j_call: TRBJ1-5
cdr3_aa: CASSYGGGHQPQHF
cdr3_nt: TGTGCCAGCAGTTACGGGGGGGGACATCAGCCCCAGCATTTT

d_call: -
v_call: TRBV13
cdr3_length: 15
clone_size: once
j_call: TRBJ1-4
cdr3_aa: CASSLGQGFAEKLFF
cdr3_nt: TGTGCCAGCAGCTTGGGGCAGGGGTTTGCGGAAAAACTGTTTTTT

d_call: TRBD1
v_call: TRBV6-5
cdr3_length: 16
clone_size: -
j_call: TRBJ1-2
cdr3_aa: CASSYSWRGRHYGYTF
cdr3_nt: TGTGCCAGCAGTTACTCGTGGAGGGGGCGTCACTATGGCTACACCTTC

d_call: TRBD2
v_call: TRBV9
cdr3_length: 15
clone_size: -
j_call: TRBJ2-3
cdr3_aa: CASSVLAGSTDTQYF
cdr3_nt: TGTGCCAGCAGCGTACTAGCGGGGAGCACAGATACGCAGTATTTT

d_call: TRBD1
v_call: TRBV19
cdr3_length: 15
clone_size: few
j_call: TRBJ1-5
cdr3_aa: CASSPDRGQGQPQHF
cdr3_nt: TGTGCCAGTAGCCCCGACAGGGGCCAGGGGCAGCCCCAGCATTTT

d_call: -
v_call: TRBV5-6
cdr3_length: 14
clone_size: -
j_call: TRBJ1-1
cdr3_aa: CASSLFGREVEAFF
cdr3_nt: TGTGCCAGCAGCTTGTTTGGCAGGGAGGTTGAAGCTTTCTTT

d_call: TRBD1
v_call: TRBV7-6
cdr3_length: 12
clone_size: few
j_call: TRBJ1-2
cdr3_aa: CASSTGDYGYTF
cdr3_nt: TGTGCCAGCAGCACAGGGGACTATGGCTACACCTTC